A selection of T cell receptor beta chains follows, all from one sample in a study of T-cell memory formation after mild COVID-19. TCRdb independently ran MiXCR on the 5' RACE reads; one entry per CDR3 protein. The top ten hold 20% to 25% of the sample, which has about 350,000 distinct CDR3 sequences, approximately 13% seen once. The specimen sequenced was PBMCs or a T cell subset sorted from them (not recorded which). The source is a young man who had mild COVID-19 (a few samples of this study predate the infection). Cell type and time point are not known. The CDR3 runs from the conserved cysteine through the conserved F or W. D genes are given only for firm matches. Where a row states a size, it is once, few, many or the class of an expanded clone; other rows omit it.

V	D	length	size	J	DNA	CDR3
TRBV21-1	NA	13	few	TRBJ2-4	TGTGCCAACGATACACTAGCCAAAAACATTCAGTACTTC	CANDTLAKNIQYF
TRBV7-3	NA	12	NA	TRBJ2-1	TGTGCCAGCAGCCCCCAAAGCGGGGAGCAGTTCTTC	CASSPQSGEQFF
TRBV7-9	NA	12	few	TRBJ1-2	TGTGCCAGCTGGCGGGTTGCGGATGGCTACACCTTC	CASWRVADGYTF
TRBV7-9	NA	14	many	TRBJ2-5	TGTGCCAGCAGCTTAGCCCCGGACAAAGAGACCCAGTACTTC	CASSLAPDKETQYF
TRBV6-2/TRBV6-3	NA	13	once	TRBJ2-7	TGTGCCAGCAGCCAGGGTGAGAAAGGGGAGCAGTACTTC	CASSQGEKGEQYF
TRBV6-5	NA	11	NA	TRBJ1-1	TGTGCCACCCGGTTGAACACTGAAGCTTTCTTT	CATRLNTEAFF
TRBV5-1	NA	15	NA	TRBJ2-5	TGCGCCAGCAGCTTGGGGGACCGGAGCCAAGAGACCCAGTACTTC	CASSLGDRSQETQYF
TRBV5-1	NA	16	few	TRBJ1-1	TGCGCCAGCACCCCCCTCGGGGGGCAAGGGAACACTGAAGCTTTCTTT	CASTPLGGQGNTEAFF
TRBV7-8	NA	17	NA	TRBJ1-6	TGTGCCAGCAGCCAACCCAGGATCGCAGGGACTAATTCACCCCTCCACTTT	CASSQPRIAGTNSPLHF
TRBV5-6	TRBD1	16	NA	TRBJ1-5	TGTGCCAGCAGCACCTACAGGGGTGAGACCAATCAGCCCCAGCATTTT	CASSTYRGETNQPQHF
TRBV5-4	NA	14	NA	TRBJ2-7	TGTGCCAGCAGCCCGAGCGCAGGGGTATACGAGCAGTACTTC	CASSPSAGVYEQYF
TRBV20-1	NA	13	many	TRBJ1-1	TGCAGTGCTCCCCGAACTGGCCACACTGAAGCTTTCTTT	CSAPRTGHTEAFF
TRBV7-9	NA	13	many	TRBJ2-3	TGTGCCAGCAGCCCCAGGACCGCAGATACGCAGTATTTT	CASSPRTADTQYF
TRBV15	NA	14	NA	TRBJ2-2	TGTGCCACCAGCAGGGATCAGAGCACCGGGGAGCTGTTTTTT	CATSRDQSTGELFF